This TCR beta chain was recovered during a study of cytomegalovirus exposure and HLA in healthy donors. About the study: Of all 400 or so donors who were genotyped, roughly 81% belonged to the Caucasian-associated ancestry cluster. General study findings and limits: Cytomegalovirus association was assigned to some 160 TCR beta chains. As a later analysis revealed, most CMV-associated TCR beta chains appeared HLA-restricted. A later analysis linked a missense variant in DCLRE1C to the trimming of TCR beta V and J genes.

Concerning this clone: Antigen: not known.

PCR amplification relied on 60 Vbeta primers (plus 13 Jbeta primers). The protocol was immunoSEQ multiplex PCR, while the TCRdb copy is restricted to in-frame clones and leaves out a portion. The data show 150,000 to 200,000 clones, 76% seen once. CDR3 length equals 15 residues. Trimming removed 1 base from V and 5 bases from J, with 15 bases in between. CDR1 is SEHNR, CDR2 FQNEAQ, per germline (reference sequence). The chain recombines TRBV7-9 with TRBJ2-7; the D gene is possibly TRBD2 (7 bases). The source material was PBMCs. The TCR sequence derives from a male donor in good health and CMV-seronegative. The CDR3 loop reads CASSLEGGWSHEQYF. The CDR3 DNA follows: TGTGCCAGCAGCTTAGAGGGGGGGTGGAGCCACGAGCAGTACTTC.